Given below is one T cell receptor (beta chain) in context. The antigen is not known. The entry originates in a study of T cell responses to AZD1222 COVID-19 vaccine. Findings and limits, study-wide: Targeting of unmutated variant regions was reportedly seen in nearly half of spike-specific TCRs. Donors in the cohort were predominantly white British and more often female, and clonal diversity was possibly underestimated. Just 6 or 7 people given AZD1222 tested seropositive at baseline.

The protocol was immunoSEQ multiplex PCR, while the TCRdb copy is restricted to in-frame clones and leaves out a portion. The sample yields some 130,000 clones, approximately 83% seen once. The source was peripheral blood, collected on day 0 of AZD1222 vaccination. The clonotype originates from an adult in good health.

The CDR3 nucleotides are TGCGCCAGCAGCTTGAGCCTAGCGGGGGGAGGTGAGCAGTTCTTC. Its translation is CASSLSLAGGGEQFF. The gene calls are TRBV5-1 and TRBJ2-1; 11 bases fit TRBD2. Germline values: CDR1 SGHRS, CDR2 YFSETQ. Trimming cost V 1 base and J 9 bases; bases outside gene matches: 6. The CDR3 is 15 residues long.